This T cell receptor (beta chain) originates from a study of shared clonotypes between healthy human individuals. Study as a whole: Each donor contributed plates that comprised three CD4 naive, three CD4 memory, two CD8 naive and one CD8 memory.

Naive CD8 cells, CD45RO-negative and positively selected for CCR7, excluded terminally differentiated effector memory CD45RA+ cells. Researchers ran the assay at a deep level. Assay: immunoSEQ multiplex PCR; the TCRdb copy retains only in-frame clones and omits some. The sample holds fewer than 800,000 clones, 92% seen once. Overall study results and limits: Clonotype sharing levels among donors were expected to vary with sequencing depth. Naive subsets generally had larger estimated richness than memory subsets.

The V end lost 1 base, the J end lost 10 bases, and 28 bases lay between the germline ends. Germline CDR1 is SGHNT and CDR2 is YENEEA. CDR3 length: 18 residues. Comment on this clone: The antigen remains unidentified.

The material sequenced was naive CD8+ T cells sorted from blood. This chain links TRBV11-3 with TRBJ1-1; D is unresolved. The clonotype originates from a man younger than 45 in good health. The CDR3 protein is CASSLALFRQDTPSPAFF. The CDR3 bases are TGTGCCAGCAGCTTAGCCCTATTTCGACAAGACACCCCCTCGCCAGCTTTCTTT.